These 29 T cell receptor beta chains originate from one sample sequenced in a study of shared clonotypes between healthy human individuals. Repertoires were generated with immunoSEQ multiplex PCR, while TCRdb's copy carries only in-frame clones and drops some. Of fewer than 600,000 clones in the sample, 75% to 80% are singletons; the top ten hold 12%. Sample: PBMCs. The receptors come from a woman aged 40-49 years in good health. Some clones in this sample may be carry-over from other donors' samples.

This clone occurred many times. The chain is built from TRBV29-1 and TRBJ2-5, with 7 bases aligning to TRBD1. Germline values: CDR1 SQVTM, CDR2 ANQGSEA. The V gene end was trimmed by 7 bases and the J gene end by 5 bases; junction bases not matched to a gene: 10. The CDR3 spans 13 residues. CDR3 in DNA: TGCAGCGCCAGGGACAGCAGTAGGGAGACCCAGTACTTC. Its translation is CSARDSSRETQYF.

The chain couples TRBV7-2 to TRBJ2-7, with 7 bases that match TRBD1. The V segment lost 3 bases and the J segment 0 bases; nucleotides outside the gene matches: 5. The CDR3 consists of 15 residues. CDR1 and CDR2 (germline): SGHTA, FQGNSA. CDR3 in amino acids: CASSFRTGGSYEQYF. Written as DNA, the CDR3 is TGTGCCAGCAGCTTCCGGACAGGAGGCTCCTACGAGCAGTACTTC. The full variable domain, completed using reference TRBV7-2 and TRBJ2-7, is GAGVSQSPSNKVTEKGKDVELRCDPISGHTALYWYRQSLGQGLEFLIYFQGNSAPDKSGLPSDRFSAERTGGSVSTLTIQRTQQEDSAVYLCASSFRTGGSYEQYFGPGTRLTVT.

This chain links TRBV7-9 with TRBJ2-4; D not certain. This CDR3 spans 16 amino acids. The germline gives CDR1 SEHNR, CDR2 FQNEAQ (reference sequence). Trimming removed 5 bases from V and 1 base from J, with 15 bases in between. The DNA for the CDR3 is TGTGCCAGCAGCCCAAGGGATACCTGGGCCAAAAACATTCAGTACTTC. This encodes CASSPRDTWAKNIQYF.

A note on this clone: A far larger clone is one nucleotide away, so this likely arose from a read error. CDR3 amino acids: CASSYSAPRLYEQYF. CDR3 sequence (DNA): TGTGCCAGCAGTTACTCCGCCCCCCGGTTATACGAGCAGTACTTC. The chain couples TRBV6-6 to TRBJ2-7; D is unresolved. The CDR3 length is 15 residues. V lost 0 bases to trimming and J lost 4 bases, with 13 bases between them. CDR1 and CDR2 (germline): MNHNY, SVGAGI (reference sequence).

This chain connects TRBV4-1 to TRBJ2-3, with D hard to call. Germline CDR1 is MGHRA and CDR2 is YSYEKL. The CDR3 has 14 residues. V lost 3 bases and J 0 bases, leaving 7 bases between the germline ends. The CDR3, as DNA: TGCGCCAGCAGCCACTACACTAGCACAGATACGCAGTATTTT. Amino acid sequence: CASSHYTSTDTQYF.

Of note for this clone: A far larger clone differs by one base, so this is likely a read error. The genes are TRBV7-8 and TRBJ2-2, with D possibly TRBD2 on 5 matching bases. The CDR3 has 15 residues. The germline V gene encodes CDR1 SGHVS and CDR2 FQNEAQ. CDR3 nucleotides: TGTGCCAGCAGCTCCCTCAAGAGCTTCACCGGGGATCTGTTTTTT. This codes for CASSSLKSFTGDLFF.

J is TRBJ2-7 and V is TRBV11-2; TRBD2 matches 8 bases. Germline CDR1 and CDR2: SGHAT and FQNNGV. Trimming at V came to 6 bases and at J to 4 bases, leaving 11 bases not matched to a gene. The CDR3 sequence is 15 residues long. This CDR3 is CASSTLSGNSYEQYF. In nucleotides, the CDR3 is TGTGCCAGCAGTACCCTTAGCGGGAACTCTTACGAGCAGTACTTC.

About this clone: At the DNA level, this CDR3 is encoded by other sequences in the same sample as well. The chain links TRBV28 to TRBJ2-7, with D tentatively TRBD2 (5 bases). The V and J ends lost 2 bases and 4 bases respectively, with 6 bases between them. The CDR3 has 12 amino acids. Germline V lookup: CDR1 MDHEN, CDR2 SYDVKM. CDR3 sequence: CASSLERYEQYF. The CDR3 DNA sequence: TGTGCCAGCAGTTTAGAGCGGTACGAGCAGTACTTC. Full variable domain (outside the CDR3, taken from reference TRBV28 and TRBJ2-7): DVKVTQSSRYLVKRTGEKVFLECVQDMDHENMFWYRQDPGLGLRLIYFSYDVKMKEKGDIPEGYSVSREKKERFSLILESASTNQTSMYLCASSLERYEQYFGPGTRLTVT.

This clone turned up a few times. This chain links TRBV4-2 with TRBJ2-1; D is possibly TRBD2 (6 bases). The V gene's germline CDR1 is LGHNA and CDR2 YNFKEQ. Deletions cut 0 bases from V and 0 bases from J, with 12 bases between. The CDR3 spans 17 residues. The CDR3 sequence: CASSQDELATSYNEQFF. The CDR3 DNA sequence: TGTGCCAGCAGCCAAGATGAACTAGCAACCTCCTACAATGAGCAGTTCTTC.

The V gene is TRBV5-1, the J gene TRBJ1-4; D ambiguous. The CDR3 is 13 amino acids. V lost 0 bases and J lost 7, with 7 bases in between. Germline loops: CDR1 SGHRS, CDR2 YFSETQ. The CDR3 region is CASSLEDAEKLFF. In DNA, the CDR3 is TGCGCCAGCAGCTTGGAGGACGCTGAAAAACTGTTTTTT.

Regarding this clone: It differs at one base from a far larger clone, so likely a read error. The chain links TRBV7-2 to TRBJ2-7; 11 nucleotides line up with TRBD2. CDR3 length: 15 amino acids. V lost 5 bases and J lost 2; bases outside the gene matches: 5. CDR1 SGHTA and CDR2 FQGNSA come from the germline V gene. In DNA, the CDR3 is TGTACCAGCAGCGTACTAGCGGGGGCCGCCTACGAGCAGTACTTC. This codes for CTSSVLAGAAYEQYF.

The rearrangement uses TRBV5-1 and TRBJ1-1; 9 nucleotides align to TRBD1. J gave up 5 bases and V 3 bases, and 5 bases lay outside the gene matches. This CDR3 is built from 14 residues. Germline CDR1 is SGHRS and CDR2 is YFSETQ. The CDR3: CASSSTGGETEAFF. The CDR3 coding sequence is TGCGCCAGCAGCTCTACAGGGGGCGAAACTGAAGCTTTCTTT.

The rearrangement joins TRBV11-3 to TRBJ2-1; 7 bases align to TRBD1. Germline lookup yields CDR1 SGHNT and CDR2 YENEEA. The CDR3 has 14 amino acids. V dropped 5 bases and J dropped 7; count of bases not matched to a gene: 8. The CDR3 bases are TGTGCCAGCAGCCCAGACAGGGTCTCGAATGAGCAGTTCTTC. Amino acid sequence: CASSPDRVSNEQFF.

V and J are TRBV7-3 and TRBJ2-7; possible D gene TRBD2, 7 bases. Trimming shortened V by 2 bases and J by 4 bases, and 12 bases separated the two germline ends. The CDR3 has 14 amino acids. Germline-derived CDR1 and CDR2 are SGHTA and FQGTGA. CDR3 sequence (DNA): TGTGCCAGCAGCTTAGGGGGCGGGAGTTACGAGCAGTACTTC. Translation gives CASSLGGGSYEQYF.

The chain employs TRBV7-3 and TRBJ1-1, with TRBD1 as a possible D gene (5 bases). V was cut by 5 bases and J by 1 base, with 11 bases left in between. The CDR3 sequence is 14 residues long. Germline V gene data show CDR1 as SGHTA and CDR2 as FQGTGA. Here the CDR3 DNA reads TGTGCCAGCAGCCCCACGGGGGGGAACACTGAAGCTTTCTTT. This gives the protein CASSPTGGNTEAFF. The full variable domain, rest sourced from reference TRBV7-3 and TRBJ1-1, is GAGVSQTPSNKVTEKGKYVELRCDPISGHTALYWYRQSLGQGPEFLIYFQGTGAADDSGLPNDRFFAVRPEGSVSTLKIQRTERGDSAVYLCASSPTGGNTEAFFGQGTRLTVV.

The V gene is TRBV2, the J gene TRBJ2-1; no clear D. Trimming pared 2 bases from V and 6 bases from J, leaving 5 bases between. This CDR3 spans 12 amino acids. The V gene's germline CDR1 is SNHLY and CDR2 FYNNEI. In DNA, the CDR3 is TGTGCCAGCAGTGAAAGATTCAATGAGCAGTTCTTC. Residues: CASSERFNEQFF.

This clone was observed a single time. The rearrangement uses TRBV29-1 and TRBJ2-1; TRBD1 might be the D (5 bases). Germline V gene data show CDR1 as SQVTM and CDR2 as ANQGSEA. Trimming cost V 5 bases and J 1 base, with 12 bases left between them. This CDR3 region has 14 residues. CDR3 protein: CSVNRIVSYNEQFF. CDR3 DNA: TGCAGCGTTAACAGGATAGTATCCTACAATGAGCAGTTCTTC.

This clone was found a few times. The rearrangement joins TRBV28 to TRBJ1-5; D is unclear. Deletions cut 6 bases from V and 1 base from J, with 10 bases between. The CDR3 length is 14 residues. CDR1 MDHEN and CDR2 SYDVKM come from the germline V gene. As DNA, the CDR3 is TGTGCCAGCAGCGAGGACCCGAGCAATCAGCCCCAGCATTTT. Amino acid sequence: CASSEDPSNQPQHF.

The chain combines TRBV21-1 with TRBJ2-7; the DNA was not compared with TRBD2, the D call given in the table. TRBV21-1 is an annotated pseudogene. CDR3 length: 15 amino acids. In DNA, the CDR3 is TGTGCCAGCAGCTCTAACCGGGACTTTCTTTACGAGCAGTACTTC. Translating gives CASSSNRDFLYEQYF.

The chain joins TRBV7-6 to TRBJ1-1; D not resolved. The germline V gene encodes CDR1 SGHVS and CDR2 FNYEAQ. Trimming removed 5 bases from V and 2 bases from J, with 12 bases in between. There are 14 residues in the CDR3. CDR3 protein: CASSPTGINTEAFF. CDR3 nucleotide sequence: TGTGCCAGCAGCCCAACCGGTATAAACACTGAAGCTTTCTTT.

This clone was detected ten times or more. This CDR3 is also generated by other DNA sequences in the sample. The chain uses TRBV6-4 and TRBJ2-7; 9 bases are a match to TRBD1. The CDR3 runs 15 residues. Germline V gene lookup returns CDR1 MRHNA and CDR2 SNTAGT. Germline trimming cut 4 bases from V and 5 bases from J; bases unmatched to any gene: 9. DNA for the CDR3: TGTGCCAGCAGTGCCACAGGGGGCGCGGGTGACGAGCAGTACTTC. The encoded protein is CASSATGGAGDEQYF.

Concerning this clone: This likely stems from a read error, as it lies one base from a far larger clone. The same CDR3 can be traced to other DNA sequences in this sample. V and J are TRBV7-2 and TRBJ2-2, with D perhaps TRBD2 (5 bases). The CDR3 is 16 residues long. With 4 bases removed from V and 6 bases from J, the gap between germline ends came to 18 bases. Germline-derived CDR1 and CDR2 are SGHTA and FQGNSA. CDR3 sequence: CASSSTPPQRPGELFF. The CDR3 coding sequence is TGTGCCAGCAGCTCCACCCCACCCCAGCGGCCCGGGGAGCTGTTTTTT.

CDR3: CASSLKGSYNEQFF. The CDR3, as DNA: TGTGCCAGCAGTTTGAAGGGCTCCTACAATGAGCAGTTCTTC. This sequence joins TRBV6-4 and TRBJ2-1; D uncertain. This CDR3 has 14 residues. From germline, CDR1 is MRHNA and CDR2 SNTAGT. The V gene lost 5 bases and the J gene lost 0 bases, with 8 bases spanning the gap.

The rearrangement joins TRBV6-1 to TRBJ2-1; 8 nucleotides agree with TRBD1. From germline, CDR1 is MNHNS and CDR2 SASEGT. V trimming: 7 bases; J trimming: 4 bases; junction bases outside the gene matches: 9. CDR3 length: 15 amino acids. CDR3 sequence: CASKVQRTGYNEQFF. The DNA of the CDR3 is TGTGCCAGCAAGGTCCAGCGGACAGGGTACAATGAGCAGTTCTTC.

This clone was recorded a few times. The V and J genes are TRBV5-1 and TRBJ1-4; tentatively, D is TRBD1 (6 bases). The V and J ends lost 4 bases and 1 base respectively, with 20 bases between them. CDR1 is SGHRS, CDR2 YFSETQ, per germline. The CDR3 sequence is 18 residues long. CDR3 amino acids: CASSPRGGHRITNEKLFF. CDR3 nucleotides: TGCGCCAGCAGCCCAAGAGGGGGACATCGAATAACTAATGAAAAACTGTTTTTT.

This sequence joins TRBV19 and TRBJ1-5; 7 bases are a match to TRBD1. The CDR3 is 15 residues long. The V segment lost 7 bases and the J segment 2 bases; nucleotides outside the gene matches: 8. Germline V gene lookup returns CDR1 LNHDA and CDR2 SQIVND (reference sequence). CDR3 protein: CASTGTRGGNQPQHF. CDR3 coding DNA: TGTGCCAGTACCGGAACCAGGGGGGGCAATCAGCCCCAGCATTTT. The full variable domain, its missing parts supplied by reference TRBV19 and TRBJ1-5, is DGGITQSPKYLFRKEGQNVTLSCEQNLNHDAMYWYRQDPGQGLRLIYYSQIVNDFQKGDIAEGYSVSREKKESFPLTVTSAQKNPTAFYLCASTGTRGGNQPQHFGDGTRLSIL.

This chain joins TRBV28 and TRBJ2-7; no clear D. The CDR3 has 14 amino acids. Trimming cost V 3 bases and J 0 bases, with 9 bases left between them. The germline V gene has CDR1 MDHEN and CDR2 SYDVKM. The CDR3 bases are TGTGCCAGCAGTTTTTTCGCGGCCTCCTACGAGCAGTACTTC. This gives the protein CASSFFAASYEQYF. The whole variable domain, remainder taken from reference TRBV28 and TRBJ2-7, is DVKVTQSSRYLVKRTGEKVFLECVQDMDHENMFWYRQDPGLGLRLIYFSYDVKMKEKGDIPEGYSVSREKKERFSLILESASTNQTSMYLCASSFFAASYEQYFGPGTRLTVT.

The rearrangement links TRBV4-2 to TRBJ1-1; TRBD1 is a possible D gene (5 bases). The CDR3 runs to 12 residues. Trimming cost V 0 bases and J 9 bases, with 8 bases left between them. Germline CDR1 reads LGHNA; CDR2 reads YNFKEQ. CDR3 coding DNA: TGTGCCAGCAGCCAAGAACGACAGAAAGCTTTCTTT. It codes for CASSQERQKAFF.

The V call is TRBV9, the J call TRBJ2-7, with 7 bases matching TRBD2. V trimming: 0 bases; J trimming: 4 bases; junction bases outside the gene matches: 7. CDR1 is SGDLS, CDR2 YYNGEE, per germline. The CDR3 length is 15 residues. The CDR3 reads CASSVGGGSTYEQYF. For the CDR3, the DNA is TGTGCCAGCAGCGTAGGGGGAGGGAGCACGTACGAGCAGTACTTC.